The 25 T cell receptor beta chains presented below share a single source sample, sequenced in a study of T cell repertoires in ileal Crohn's disease. Libraries were prepared by immunoSEQ multiplex PCR; TCRdb keeps only in-frame clonotypes and omits some of them. Of 17,000 or so clones listed, around 76% are singletons. Noted time point: inflamed ileum from the surgical specimen. Sequencing was carried out using ileal tissue. These receptors originate from an adult with Crohn's disease.

The chain joins TRBV19 to TRBJ1-5; D is ambiguous. Germline values: CDR1 LNHDA, CDR2 SQIVND (reference sequence). The CDR3 contains 15 residues. Trimming took off 4 bases at V and 5 bases at J, with 15 bases between the two ends. The chain's CDR3 is CASSNSRREDQPQHF. The CDR3 DNA sequence: TGTGCCAGTAGTAATTCCAGGAGGGAGGATCAGCCCCAGCATTTT.

This clone occurred a few times. This sequence joins TRBV11-2 and TRBJ1-4; D perhaps matches TRBD1 (6 bases). The CDR3 runs 17 residues. The V gene's germline CDR1 is SGHAT and CDR2 FQNNGV. Trimming stripped 4 bases from V and 5 bases from J, with 20 bases between. The CDR3 DNA is TGTGCCAGCAGCTACCTCGGGGGCGGGGATATAAATGAAAAACTGTTTTTT. Amino acids: CASSYLGGGDINEKLFF.

Only a few counts were recorded for this clone. This chain connects TRBV5-6 to TRBJ1-3; TRBD1 might be the D (5 bases). Looked up from germline, CDR1 is SGHDT and CDR2 is YYEEEE. Trimming stripped 3 bases from V and 7 bases from J, with 11 bases between. The CDR3 runs 13 residues. CDR3 sequence: CASSSMGGNTIYF. The DNA of the CDR3 is TGTGCCAGCAGCTCAATGGGGGGGAACACCATATATTTT.

This chain uses TRBV11-2 with TRBJ2-4; D gene ambiguous. Germline values: CDR1 SGHAT, CDR2 FQNNGV. This CDR3 comprises 13 residues. V shed 1 base and J shed 6 bases, with 7 bases lying between them. The CDR3 is CASSLGDTNIQYF. Here the CDR3 DNA reads TGTGCCAGCAGCTTAGGAGACACAAACATTCAGTACTTC. The full variable domain, with the rest looked up from reference TRBV11-2 and TRBJ2-4, is EAGVAQSPRYKIIEKRQSVAFWCNPISGHATLYWYQQILGQGPKLLIQFQNNGVVDDSQLPKDRFSAERLKGVDSTLKIQPAKLEDSAVYLCASSLGDTNIQYFGAGTRLSVL.

This clone showed up just a few times. Other DNA sequences in the sample encode the same CDR3. V gene TRBV7-2 combines with J gene TRBJ2-2; D is uncertain. V was clipped by 8 bases and J by 3 bases, with 4 bases between them. CDR1 and CDR2 (germline): SGHTA, FQGNSA. CDR3 length: 11 residues. This chain's CDR3 is CASSYTGELFF. In nucleotides, the CDR3 is TGTGCCAGCTCATACACCGGGGAGCTGTTTTTT.

The rearrangement uses TRBV6-1 and TRBJ2-3; 7 positions match TRBD1. This CDR3 has 15 residues. With 0 bases clipped from V and 4 bases from J, the junction kept 4 bases outside the gene matches. The germline V gene has CDR1 MNHNS and CDR2 SASEGT. The CDR3 is CASSEALQGADTQYF. Here the CDR3 DNA reads TGTGCCAGCAGTGAAGCGCTTCAGGGGGCAGATACGCAGTATTTT.

There are a few counts of this clone. The chain joins TRBV4-3 to TRBJ1-5; 9 bases are a match to TRBD1. The CDR3 length is 15 residues. Germline assignment: CDR1 LGHNA and CDR2 YSLEER. Losses at the gene ends were 4 bases for V and 6 bases for J; bases not matched to a gene: 7. CDR3 in amino acids: CASSRSTGGGQPQHF. In DNA form, the CDR3 reads TGCGCCAGCAGCCGTTCAACAGGGGGCGGTCAGCCCCAGCATTTT.

This chain links TRBV29-1 with TRBJ1-3, with D possibly TRBD1 on 5 matching bases. Germline CDR1 reads SQVTM; CDR2 reads ANQGSEA. V was pared by 1 base and J by 3 bases, with 7 bases between. The CDR3 sequence is 13 residues long. The CDR3 sequence is CSVEGGVGNTIYF. The CDR3 coding sequence is TGCAGCGTTGAAGGAGGGGTTGGAAACACCATATATTTT.

CDR3 bases: TGTGCCAGCAGGAGGGCCCTCGCCGGGGAGCTGTTTTTT. This encodes CASRRALAGELFF. The chain recombines TRBV5-6 with TRBJ2-2, with a possible D match to TRBD2 (5 bases). CDR1 and CDR2 from the germline V gene are SGHDT and YYEEEE. This CDR3 comprises 13 residues. V was clipped by 5 bases and J by 6 bases, with 11 bases between them.

This clone was observed a handful of times. The rearrangement joins TRBV28 to TRBJ1-4; D is undetermined. Germline V gene lookup returns CDR1 MDHEN and CDR2 SYDVKM. Trimming took 2 bases from V and 10 from J, leaving 11 bases between them. This CDR3 contains 13 residues. This CDR3 is CASSLSQEGKLFF. CDR3 in DNA: TGTGCCAGCAGTTTAAGCCAGGAGGGAAAACTGTTTTTT.

In its sample, this clone was seen a few times. V gene TRBV11-2 combines with J gene TRBJ1-6; 7 bases line up with TRBD1. Germline assignment: CDR1 SGHAT and CDR2 FQNNGV. The CDR3 length is 15 residues. V was pared by 0 bases and J by 9 bases, with 5 bases of the junction left unmatched. The CDR3 DNA reads as TGTGCCAGCAGCTTAGAAAGGGGGCGTCGTTCACCCCTCCACTTT. It specifies CASSLERGRRSPLHF.

This clone was found once. The chain is built from TRBV6-4 and TRBJ1-5; the match to TRBD1 covers 11 bases. V lost 2 bases and J lost 6; bases outside the gene matches: 0. The CDR3 extends over 14 amino acids. From germline, CDR1 is MRHNA and CDR2 SNTAGT. The CDR3 loop is CASSDGTGGQPQHF. In nucleotides, the CDR3 is TGTGCCAGCAGTGACGGGACAGGGGGTCAGCCCCAGCATTTT.

The rearrangement joins TRBV18 to TRBJ2-1, with 10 bases aligning to TRBD1. The junction had 7 bases not matched to a gene; V was cut back by 0 bases and J by 8 bases. Germline V gives CDR1 KGHSH, CDR2 LQKENI. The CDR3 totals 16 residues. CDR3 coding DNA: TGTGCCAGCTCACCACCGGGGACAGGGGTTTTGTATGAGCAGTTCTTC. Its protein product is CASSPPGTGVLYEQFF.

This clone was seen a handful of times. DNA of the CDR3: TGTGCCGGAGAGGGAGGCAATCTAAGGGGTGGCTACACCTTC. It yields the protein CAGEGGNLRGGYTF. This chain connects TRBV2 to TRBJ1-2; D might be TRBD1 (5 bases). V was pared by 11 bases and J by 7 bases, with 23 bases between. From germline, CDR1 is SNHLY and CDR2 FYNNEI. The length of the CDR3 is 14 residues. The full variable domain, in which reference TRBV2 and TRBJ1-2 provide the parts outside the CDR3, is EPEVTQTPSHQVTQMGQEVILRCVPISNHLYFYWYRQILGQKVEFLVSFYNNEISEKSEIFDDQFSVERPDGSNFTLKIRSTKLEDSAMYFCAGEGGNLRGGYTFGSGTRLTVV.

This chain joins TRBV12-2 and TRBJ2-1; TRBD2 is taken as the D call from the table, unchecked against the DNA. TRBV12-2 is classified as a pseudogene. This CDR3 contains 16 residues. CDR3: CASRLAATLFYNEQFF. In nucleotides, the CDR3 is TGTGCAAGTCGCTTAGCAGCTACCCTATTTTACAATGAGCAGTTCTTC.

The CDR3 sequence is CASSAPWARGNTGELFF. The CDR3 DNA reads TGTGCCAGCAGTGCACCCTGGGCCAGGGGGAACACCGGGGAGCTGTTTTTT. The J gene is TRBJ2-2, the V gene TRBV6-1, with D maybe TRBD1 (6 bases). Trimming left V 4 bases short and J 1 base short, with 16 bases between. There are 17 residues in the CDR3. Germline CDR1 MNHNS, CDR2 SASEGT.

V and J are TRBV10-3 and TRBJ1-3; D not certain. The ends were cut back, 3 bases at V and 1 base at J, with 10 bases in the middle. The CDR3 consists of 15 residues. The germline gives CDR1 ENHRY, CDR2 SYGVKD. CDR3 DNA: TGTGCCATCAGTGATACGGTCGGTTCTGGAAACACCATATATTTT. It codes for CAISDTVGSGNTIYF.

This clone was recorded a few times. CDR3 loop: CSVVRGLDYNEQFF. For the CDR3, the DNA is TGCAGCGTTGTACGTGGTCTAGACTACAATGAGCAGTTCTTC. The rearrangement uses TRBV29-1 and TRBJ2-1; D is undetermined. From germline, CDR1 is SQVTM and CDR2 ANQGSEA. The CDR3 has 14 amino acids. The germline V and J ends were trimmed by 4 bases and 3 bases, with 13 bases remaining between them.

By share, this clone counts as medium-sized. The chain uses TRBV9 and TRBJ1-2; D remains ambiguous. Germline CDR1 SGDLS, CDR2 YYNGEE. V lost 0 bases and J 6 bases, leaving 9 bases between the germline ends. CDR3 length equals 13 residues. The CDR3 DNA follows: TGTGCCAGCAGCGTAGGCACTACTGATGGCTACACCTTC. Its protein product is CASSVGTTDGYTF.

This sequence joins TRBV6-1 and TRBJ1-4; D perhaps matches TRBD1 (6 bases). CDR1 and CDR2 (germline): MNHNS, SASEGT. The V gene lost 4 bases and the J gene lost 8 bases, with 11 bases spanning the gap. The CDR3 has 13 residues. The CDR3 region has the DNA TGTGCCAGCAGTGGGACAGTGGGGGAAAAACTGTTTTTT. Translating gives CASSGTVGEKLFF.

The chain has TRBV2 and TRBJ2-3; tentative D call: TRBD1 (6 bases). The CDR3 is 15 amino acids. The germline V and J ends were trimmed by 5 bases and 2 bases, with 14 bases remaining between them. Germline V gives CDR1 SNHLY, CDR2 FYNNEI. The CDR3 reads CASSITGSHTDTQYF. The CDR3 DNA reads TGTGCCAGCAGTATTACAGGGTCACACACAGATACGCAGTATTTT.

The chain uses TRBV11-3 and TRBJ2-1; no clear D gene. Trimming removed 1 base at V and 9 bases at J, with 7 bases between. Germline V CDR1 and CDR2: SGHNT, YENEEA. This CDR3 is built from 12 residues. The CDR3 DNA is TGTGCCAGCAGCTTAGGACGTTTTGAGCAGTTCTTC. This codes for CASSLGRFEQFF.

This chain links TRBV5-1 with TRBJ2-1; 11 nucleotides align to TRBD2. The germline CDR1 and CDR2 sequences are SGHRS and YFSETQ. The junction had 7 bases not matched to a gene; V was cut back by 0 bases and J by 8 bases. The CDR3 has 16 amino acids. The CDR3 here is CASSLDVTSGGHEQFF. CDR3 bases: TGCGCCAGCAGCTTGGATGTTACTAGCGGGGGTCATGAGCAGTTCTTC.

V gene TRBV27 combines with J gene TRBJ2-3; 7 bases are a match to TRBD2. CDR1 and CDR2 from the germline V gene are MNHEY and SMNVEV (reference sequence). The CDR3 has 18 amino acids. J gave up 0 bases and V 2 bases, and 11 bases lay outside the gene matches. The CDR3 sequence is CASSLRQGLLTSTDTQYF. For the CDR3, the DNA is TGTGCCAGCAGTTTAAGGCAGGGACTACTTACTAGCACAGATACGCAGTATTTT.

The V and J genes are TRBV19 and TRBJ2-5; 9 positions match TRBD2. The CDR3 loop spans 15 amino acids. Trimming took 3 bases from V and 2 from J; bases not matched to a gene: 4. CDR1 is LNHDA, CDR2 SQIVND, per germline (reference sequence). This chain's CDR3 is CASSILAGFQETQYF. CDR3 DNA: TGTGCCAGTAGTATCCTAGCGGGGTTTCAAGAGACCCAGTACTTC.